Each of the 10 T cell receptor beta chains below was sequenced from the same sample in a study of shared clonotypes between healthy human individuals. TCRdb's table, derived via immunoSEQ multiplex PCR, lists solely in-frame clones and lacks some. The repertoire has about 2.2 million clones, roughly 95% of them found once; the top ten carry under 2%. Selected positively for CCR7 and CD45RO-negative, naive CD8 cells excluded terminally differentiated effector memory CD45RA+ cells. Sequenced: naive CD8+ T cells from PBMCs. The source is a man between 18 and 29 years old in good health. Some clones in this sample may be carry-over from other donors' samples.

This clone has more than one count but fewer than ten. This chain joins TRBV5-6 and TRBJ1-1; no clear D. V gave up 4 bases and J gave up 0 bases, with 10 bases separating them. The CDR3 covers 14 residues. Germline V gene data show CDR1 as SGHDT and CDR2 as YYEEEE. CDR3 residues: CASSHIDLNTEAFF. The DNA for the CDR3 is TGTGCCAGCAGCCATATTGACCTGAACACTGAAGCTTTCTTT.

As for this clone: The same CDR3 also results from other DNA sequences found in this sample. This chain links TRBV10-3 with TRBJ2-7; tentative D call: TRBD2 (6 bases). This CDR3 comprises 13 residues. Germline-derived CDR1 and CDR2 are ENHRY and SYGVKD. V dropped 2 bases and J dropped 1 base, with 6 bases sitting between them. CDR3 protein: CAISEGLSYEQYF. DNA of the CDR3: TGTGCCATCAGTGAGGGACTATCCTACGAGCAGTACTTC.

V usage is TRBV10-1 and J usage is TRBJ2-7, with TRBD2 identical over 11 bases. The germline V gene has CDR1 WNHNN and CDR2 SYGVQD (reference sequence). The CDR3 spans 16 residues. Trimming at V came to 3 bases and at J to 5 bases, leaving 9 bases not matched to a gene. The CDR3 reads CASSDRVAGGPHEQYF. For the CDR3, the DNA is TGCGCCAGCAGTGACAGGGTAGCGGGAGGGCCGCACGAGCAGTACTTC.

The chain joins TRBV29-1 to TRBJ2-7; the match to TRBD1 covers 7 bases. This CDR3 region has 13 residues. The germline CDR1 and CDR2 sequences are SQVTM and ANQGSEA. With 7 bases clipped from V and 0 bases from J, the junction kept 6 bases outside the gene matches. In DNA, the CDR3 is TGCAGCGCAACAGGGGATCTCTCCTACGAGCAGTACTTC. This translates into CSATGDLSYEQYF.

The V call is TRBV4-2, the J call TRBJ2-1, with TRBD2 matching over 8 bases. V gave up 5 bases and J gave up 0 bases; unmatched junction bases: 18. This CDR3 spans 20 amino acids. Germline CDR1 reads LGHNA; CDR2 reads YNFKEQ. Here the CDR3 DNA reads TGTGCCAGCAGCATACCTCCGATGTTAACGGGAGGGAGCTCCTACAATGAGCAGTTCTTC. Its protein is CASSIPPMLTGGSSYNEQFF.

The CDR3 coding sequence is TGTGCCAGCAGCTTAGGGCGGGGGGAGGAAGCTTTCTTT. This gives the protein CASSLGRGEEAFF. The chain links TRBV7-6 to TRBJ1-1; the D gene is possibly TRBD1 (5 bases). V was trimmed by 1 base and J by 8 bases, leaving 11 bases between them. Germline values: CDR1 SGHVS, CDR2 FNYEAQ. This CDR3 contains 13 residues.

This clone was observed once. The chain uses TRBV7-9 and TRBJ1-1, with D hard to call. CDR1 SEHNR and CDR2 FQNEAQ come from the germline V gene (reference sequence). The CDR3 is 12 amino acids. The V gene lost 3 bases and the J gene lost 6 bases, with 8 bases spanning the gap. The CDR3 nucleotides are TGTGCCAGCAGCTTTCGGCATCCTGAAGCTTTCTTT. Protein sequence: CASSFRHPEAFF. The whole variable domain, filled in from reference TRBV7-9 and TRBJ1-1, reads DTGVSQNPRHKITKRGQNVTFRCDPISEHNRLYWYRQTLGQGPEFLTYFQNEAQLEKSRLLSDRFSAERPKGSFSTLEIQRTEQGDSAMYLCASSFRHPEAFFGQGTRLTVV.

CDR3 sequence reads: CASSAGPGSGANVLTF. The DNA of the CDR3 is TGTGCCAGCAGCGCCGGCCCCGGGTCTGGGGCCAACGTCCTGACTTTC. The chain employs TRBV9 and TRBJ2-6; D is ambiguous. V lost 3 bases, J lost 1 base, and 11 bases lay in between. There are 16 residues in the CDR3. CDR1 SGDLS and CDR2 YYNGEE come from the germline V gene.

This clone is a singleton in its sample. The J gene is TRBJ2-7, the V gene TRBV4-1; D remains unclear. The CDR3 consists of 13 residues. Trimming removed 2 bases at V and 5 bases at J, with 10 bases between. Germline values: CDR1 MGHRA, CDR2 YSYEKL. CDR3 in amino acids: CASSQRIGDEQYF. In nucleotides, the CDR3 is TGCGCCAGCAGCCAACGGATAGGTGACGAGCAGTACTTC.

The V and J genes are TRBV6-1 and TRBJ1-1; D gene uncertain. Germline values: CDR1 MNHNS, CDR2 SASEGT. CDR3 length equals 14 residues. Deletions cut 6 bases from V and 8 bases from J, with 19 bases between. The CDR3 DNA sequence: TGTGCCAGCAGACTTTACCAGGCCCCCGAGGAAGCTTTCTTT. Translated: CASRLYQAPEEAFF.